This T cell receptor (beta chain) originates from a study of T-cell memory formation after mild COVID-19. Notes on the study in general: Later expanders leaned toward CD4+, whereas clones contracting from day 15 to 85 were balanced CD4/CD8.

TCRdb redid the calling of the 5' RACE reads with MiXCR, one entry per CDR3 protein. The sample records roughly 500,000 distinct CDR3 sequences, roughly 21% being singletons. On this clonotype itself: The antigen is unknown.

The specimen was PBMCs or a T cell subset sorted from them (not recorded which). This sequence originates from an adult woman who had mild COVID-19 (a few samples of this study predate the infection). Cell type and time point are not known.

The CDR3 DNA reads TGTGCCAGCAGTTACAGGCCCGGACAGCTGAACACTGAAGCTTTCTTT. The encoded protein is CASSYRPGQLNTEAFF. The rearrangement links TRBV12-3 or TRBV12-4 to TRBJ1-1; possible D gene TRBD1, 6 bases. The CDR3 loop spans 16 amino acids. V was clipped by 4 bases and J by 0 bases, with 15 bases between them.